The rows below give T cell receptor beta chains drawn from one sample of a study of blood T cell repertoires in COVID-19. Some clones are missing from TCRdb's copy, which holds only in-frame ones; the method was immunoSEQ multiplex PCR. The table lists 150,000 or so clones, roughly 80% of them singletons, with about 5.8% in the top ten. Sequencing input: PBMCs or T cells enriched from blood (not recorded which). The receptors derive from a woman aged 40 to 49 with acute COVID-19. Each CDR3 is given without its conserved first and last residue. Size values are once, few and many counts, or a class for expanded clones, and some rows have none.

v_call,clone_size,j_call,cdr3_aa
TRBV4-2,.,TRBJ1-4,ASSQGARVNEKLF
TRBV11-2,.,TRBJ1-6,ASSLGGQINSPLH
TRBV30,.,TRBJ1-2,AWTAQGNYGYT
TRBV5-1,.,TRBJ1-6,ASSLGGLNSPLH
TRBV30,once,TRBJ2-6,ASGEGDWAGANVLT
TRBV18,.,TRBJ2-5,ASSPNPGTAQETQY
TRBV7-3,once,TRBJ2-3,ASSLTGGSPDTQY
TRBV29-1,.,TRBJ1-2,SVEEGGGYYGYT
TRBV12-3/TRBV12-4,.,TRBJ2-4,ASTPTGDIQY
TRBV3-1/TRBV3-2,.,TRBJ2-1,ASSRVAGINNEQF
TRBV9,.,TRBJ2-1,ASSATSGSEQF
TRBV13,.,TRBJ2-5,ASSGGTGAGQETQY
TRBV5-1,.,TRBJ1-1,ASSTQGVFGVDTEAF
TRBV10-3,.,TRBJ2-3,AISELGQDLTDTQY
TRBV6-1,.,TRBJ2-1,ASSEPGNEQF
TRBV7-2,.,TRBJ1-1,ASRLNSLTEAF
TRBV28,few,TRBJ1-1,ASGTTGGHTEAF
TRBV6-1,few,TRBJ2-5,ASSENRERETQY
TRBV5-4,.,TRBJ2-5,ASSFLTSGSQETQY
TRBV6-5,.,TRBJ2-1,ASKLRREGTVEQF
TRBV7-2,.,TRBJ2-5,ASSLAGLAGETQY
TRBV25-1,.,TRBJ1-4,ASSPSAGGRYEKLF
TRBV7-2,.,TRBJ1-3,ASSLARQGASSGNTIY
TRBV4-2,many,TRBJ2-2,ASSQASGSTGELF